A single TCR beta chain is shown here with its context. Antigen specificity is unknown. The data were produced by immunoSEQ multiplex PCR, yet TCRdb's version contains in-frame clones alone and is incomplete. This table has tens of thousands of clones, around nine tenths appearing once. The CDR3 length is 16 residues. V lost 1 base and J lost 1, with 8 bases in between. In germline, CDR1 is SGHTA, CDR2 FQGNSA. These data come from a study of lymphopenia after photon versus proton radiotherapy. Study-wide results and caveats: Survival link was tested only in deceased patients; proton benefit remains a possibility. Post-nadir TCR diversity decline inversely tracked overall survival among those who died. Under photons, naive T cells and diversity fell while effector/memory populations rose.

The sample here was peripheral blood, taken from a patient treated with photon-based radiotherapy. The sequence derives from a woman between 45 and 65 years old with cholangiocarcinoma. The chain combines TRBV7-2 with TRBJ2-6; TRBD2 is a possible D gene (5 bases). The CDR3 nucleotides read TGTGCCAGCAGCTTAGGCGGACTTTCTGGGGCCAACGTCCTGACTTTC. It specifies CASSLGGLSGANVLTF. The full variable domain, its missing parts supplied by reference TRBV7-2 and TRBJ2-6, is GAGVSQSPSNKVTEKGKDVELRCDPISGHTALYWYRQSLGQGLEFLIYFQGNSAPDKSGLPSDRFSAERTGGSVSTLTIQRTQQEDSAVYLCASSLGGLSGANVLTFGAGSRLTVL.